Below are 27 T cell receptor beta chains sequenced from a single sample in a study of OX40 agonist ivuxolimab in advanced cancers. Using immunoSEQ multiplex PCR, the repertoire was profiled, and TCRdb retains in-frame clones only, with some absent. The profile shows fewer than 25,000 clones, 86% of them singletons. The source material was CD4+ or CD8+ T cells sorted from blood, sampled in a trial of the OX40 agonist ivuxolimab. These receptors all stem from an adult with an advanced solid tumor such as melanoma, head and neck, liver or kidney cancer.

V and J are TRBV19 and TRBJ2-7, with TRBD2 matching 9 bases. Trimming cost V 11 bases and J 4 bases; bases outside gene matches: 3. Per germline, CDR1 LNHDA and CDR2 SQIVND (reference sequence). CDR3 length: 11 residues. The CDR3 DNA reads as TGTGCCGCGGGAGGGGGTTACGAGCAGTACTTC. Its translation: CAAGGGYEQYF.

The gene calls are TRBV4-1 and TRBJ1-6; D might be TRBD1 (5 bases). CDR1 is MGHRA, CDR2 YSYEKL, per germline. The CDR3 is made up of 17 amino acids. The germline V and J ends were trimmed by 0 bases and 3 bases, with 12 bases remaining between them. The CDR3 here is CASSQEGDGFYNSPLHF. CDR3 in DNA: TGCGCCAGCAGCCAAGAGGGGGACGGATTCTATAATTCACCCCTCCACTTT.

This clone was seen only once. The J gene is TRBJ2-7, the V gene TRBV6-5; a possible D gene is TRBD2 (5 bases). The CDR3 is made up of 12 amino acids. Germline lookup yields CDR1 MNHEY and CDR2 SVGAGI. Trimming shortened V by 5 bases and J by 3 bases, and 8 bases separated the two germline ends. CDR3 residues: CASSPRDYEQYF. The CDR3 DNA follows: TGTGCCAGCAGTCCTCGGGACTACGAGCAGTACTTC.

In its sample, this clone was seen a few times. The V and J genes are TRBV19 and TRBJ1-4; D not resolved. V was shortened by 5 bases and J by 8 bases, with 24 bases between the two germline ends. The CDR3 spans 17 residues. Germline V gene sequence: CDR1 LNHDA, CDR2 SQIVND (reference sequence). The CDR3 protein is CASSFPLARPLGEKLFF. The CDR3 DNA is TGTGCCAGTAGTTTCCCCCTTGCGAGGCCTCTGGGGGAAAAACTGTTTTTT.

Here the CDR3 reads CASRPGPGSNQPQHF. For the CDR3, the DNA is TGTGCCAGCAGACCGGGCCCGGGGAGCAATCAGCCCCAGCATTTT. The gene calls are TRBV6-5 and TRBJ1-5; no firm D call. V was shortened by 6 bases and J by 1 base, with 13 bases between the two germline ends. The CDR3 runs 15 residues. The germline V gene has CDR1 MNHEY and CDR2 SVGAGI.

This clone was seen just once. This chain links TRBV5-1 with TRBJ2-1, with 8 positions matching TRBD1. Per the germline V gene, CDR1 is SGHRS and CDR2 is YFSETQ. V trimming: 4 bases; J trimming: 3 bases; junction bases outside the gene matches: 9. The CDR3 spans 16 residues. CDR3 region: CASSPGVGQDYNEQFF. The DNA of the CDR3 is TGCGCCAGCAGCCCTGGGGTGGGACAGGACTACAATGAGCAGTTCTTC.

The CDR3 bases are TGTGCCAGCAGCTTGGGGCATTCTGGAAACACCATATATTTT. Translation: CASSLGHSGNTIYF. V gene TRBV2 combines with J gene TRBJ1-3; a weak D match, TRBD1 (5 bases). Germline values: CDR1 SNHLY, CDR2 FYNNEI. V lost 6 bases and J 1 base, leaving 10 bases between the germline ends. The CDR3 runs 14 residues.

The chain joins TRBV21-1 to TRBJ2-1; the table's D gene call, TRBD2, was not cross checked with the DNA. TRBV21-1 is shown as a pseudogene. The CDR3 runs to 15 residues. CDR3 DNA: TGTGCCAGCAGTTTAGCGGGAGAAGCACGGAATGAGCAGTTCTTC. This sequence encodes CASSLAGEARNEQFF.

V usage is TRBV5-1 and J usage is TRBJ2-3; TRBD2 matches at 13 bases. Trimming at V came to 4 bases and at J to 4 bases, leaving 6 bases not matched to a gene. The CDR3 runs 16 residues. In germline, CDR1 is SGHRS, CDR2 YFSETQ. CDR3 in DNA: TGCGCCAGCAGCACCGGACTAGCGGGAGTGCCAGATACGCAGTATTTT. It specifies CASSTGLAGVPDTQYF.

J is TRBJ2-1 and V is TRBV28; D remains ambiguous. The CDR3 loop spans 11 amino acids. Trimming took off 5 bases at V and 10 bases at J, with 9 bases between the two ends. The germline CDR1 and CDR2 sequences are MDHEN and SYDVKM. The CDR3 is CASSLIDEQFF. Here the CDR3 DNA reads TGTGCCAGCAGTCTCATAGACGAGCAGTTCTTC.

V is TRBV6-1 and J is TRBJ1-5; D not resolved. V was trimmed by 2 bases and J by 3 bases, leaving 8 bases between them. The CDR3 runs to 14 residues. Germline V gene lookup returns CDR1 MNHNS and CDR2 SASEGT. CDR3 sequence reads: CASSEFKDNQPQHF. The DNA for the CDR3 is TGTGCCAGCAGTGAATTCAAAGACAATCAGCCCCAGCATTTT.

The genes are TRBV27 and TRBJ2-5; 10 bases map to TRBD2. The length of the CDR3 is 14 residues. Germline V gives CDR1 MNHEY, CDR2 SMNVEV (reference sequence). The junction had 6 bases not matched to a gene; V was cut back by 6 bases and J by 5 bases. The CDR3 region is CASRVAGGGETQYF. The CDR3 nucleotides read TGTGCCAGCAGGGTAGCGGGAGGTGGGGAGACCCAGTACTTC.

This chain joins TRBV27 and TRBJ1-1; perhaps TRBD1 as D (5 bases). The V gene's germline CDR1 is MNHEY and CDR2 SMNVEV (reference sequence). The V end was cut by 2 bases, the J end by 5 bases, with 15 bases between. There are 15 residues in the CDR3. The CDR3 nucleotides are TGTGCCAGCAGTTTAAGGGACCCTAAAAGGACTGAAGCTTTCTTT. Its translation is CASSLRDPKRTEAFF.

The chain carries TRBV7-2 and TRBJ1-1, with 7 nucleotides matching TRBD1. The CDR3 sequence is 16 residues long. Germline assignment: CDR1 SGHTA and CDR2 FQGNSA. Unmatched junction bases numbered 10, after V lost 6 bases and J lost 0 bases. This CDR3 is CASRRQGIGMNTEAFF. The CDR3 DNA reads TGTGCCAGCAGGAGACAGGGAATAGGGATGAACACTGAAGCTTTCTTT.

The genes are TRBV4-1 and TRBJ2-7; the D gene is possibly TRBD2 (5 bases). Deletions cut 0 bases from V and 3 bases from J, with 12 bases between. This CDR3 is 15 amino acids long. Germline CDR1 reads MGHRA; CDR2 reads YSYEKL. The CDR3 sequence is CASSQERGDYYEQYF. The CDR3 nucleotides read TGCGCCAGCAGCCAAGAACGAGGTGACTACTACGAGCAGTACTTC.

The chain has TRBV2 and TRBJ1-1, with a possible D match to TRBD1 (6 bases). Trimming stripped 3 bases from V and 11 bases from J, with 16 bases between. The germline gives CDR1 SNHLY, CDR2 FYNNEI. This CDR3 region has 13 residues. Written as DNA, the CDR3 is TGTGCCAGCAGTGACGGAAGGGGGTTATTGGCTTTCTTT. Its translation is CASSDGRGLLAFF. Filled out from reference TRBV2 and TRBJ1-1, the complete variable domain reads EPEVTQTPSHQVTQMGQEVILRCVPISNHLYFYWYRQILGQKVEFLVSFYNNEISEKSEIFDDQFSVERPDGSNFTLKIRSTKLEDSAMYFCASSDGRGLLAFFGQGTRLTVV.

This clone was recorded once. The rearrangement joins TRBV4-1 to TRBJ2-3; TRBD2 aligns across 10 bases. The CDR3 sequence is 16 residues long. CDR1 MGHRA and CDR2 YSYEKL come from the germline V gene. V gave up 1 base and J gave up 4 bases; unmatched junction bases: 5. The CDR3, as DNA: TGCGCCAGCAGCCAAGTGCTGACTAGCGGGTCAGATACGCAGTATTTT. Amino acids: CASSQVLTSGSDTQYF.

The chain employs TRBV6-1 and TRBJ1-2; TRBD1 might be the D (5 bases). CDR3 length equals 14 residues. Trimming pared 5 bases from V and 6 bases from J, leaving 16 bases between. Germline V CDR1 and CDR2: MNHNS, SASEGT. The CDR3 nucleotides are TGTGCCAGCAGTCAGCCTTGGGGGGGGAATGGCTACACCTTC. It translates to CASSQPWGGNGYTF.

The V gene is TRBV5-1, the J gene TRBJ2-7; 8 bases match TRBD2. The germline V gene encodes CDR1 SGHRS and CDR2 YFSETQ. This CDR3 comprises 15 residues. J gave up 0 bases and V 0 bases, and 2 bases lay outside the gene matches. The CDR3: CASSLELADSYEQYF. The CDR3 bases are TGCGCCAGCAGCTTGGAACTAGCGGACTCCTACGAGCAGTACTTC.

V and J are TRBV28 and TRBJ1-1; D is uncertain. There are 15 residues in the CDR3. V was pared by 8 bases and J by 2 bases, with 18 bases between. Germline loops: CDR1 MDHEN, CDR2 SYDVKM. In DNA, the CDR3 is TGTGCCAGCTCCTCGAACGCCTGGATCAACACTGAAGCTTTCTTT. It translates to CASSSNAWINTEAFF.

The rearrangement links TRBV6-6 to TRBJ2-2, with D possibly being TRBD1 (6 bases). The CDR3 runs 16 residues. Germline V gives CDR1 MNHNY, CDR2 SVGAGI (reference sequence). V shed 3 bases and J shed 1 base, with 12 bases lying between them. The CDR3 loop reads CASSYSGTRNTGELFF. DNA for the CDR3: TGTGCCAGCAGTTATTCCGGGACACGGAACACCGGGGAGCTGTTTTTT.

This clone was observed a single time. This chain connects TRBV7-9 to TRBJ2-5, with TRBD2 as a possible D gene (5 bases). The CDR3 runs 13 residues. The V gene's germline CDR1 is SEHNR and CDR2 FQNEAQ (reference sequence). Trimming cost V 5 bases and J 4 bases, with 11 bases left between them. The CDR3 DNA follows: TGTGCCAGCAGCCAGGACTTGGTAGAGACCCAGTACTTC. It codes for CASSQDLVETQYF.

V is TRBV19 and J is TRBJ2-1, with 8 bases fitting TRBD2. The CDR3 spans 14 residues. V lost 7 bases and J lost 2; bases outside the gene matches: 4. Germline CDR1 LNHDA, CDR2 SQIVND (reference sequence). The CDR3 sequence: CASTSGGTYNEQFF. CDR3 sequence (DNA): TGTGCCAGTACAAGCGGGGGTACCTACAATGAGCAGTTCTTC.

This chain joins TRBV5-1 and TRBJ2-7; D not resolved. The CDR3 spans 12 residues. The V gene's germline CDR1 is SGHRS and CDR2 YFSETQ. V shed 4 bases and J shed 4 bases, with 9 bases lying between them. The CDR3 nucleotides read TGCGCCAGCAGCCCCAACCTTTACGAGCAGTACTTC. It yields the protein CASSPNLYEQYF.

V is TRBV6-1 and J is TRBJ2-3; weak D call: TRBD2 (5 bases). From germline, CDR1 is MNHNS and CDR2 SASEGT. The CDR3 has 16 residues. Between the trimmed V and J ends, which lost 3 bases and 2 bases, there was a span of 15 bases. The CDR3 DNA follows: TGTGCCAGCAGTGAGTATGTGCGGGCCTTCACAGATACGCAGTATTTT. This encodes CASSEYVRAFTDTQYF.

The chain is built from TRBV4-2 and TRBJ2-3; 9 positions agree with TRBD2. Germline lookup yields CDR1 LGHNA and CDR2 YNFKEQ. The CDR3 runs 18 residues. The ends lost 0 bases at V and 5 bases at J; junction bases unmatched: 12. Here the CDR3 reads CASSQDYWIAGVLDTQYF. In nucleotides, the CDR3 is TGTGCCAGCAGCCAAGACTATTGGATAGCGGGAGTTTTAGATACGCAGTATTTT.

This chain links TRBV7-9 with TRBJ2-5; D perhaps matches TRBD2 (5 bases). The end of the DNA fits TRBJ2-7 better, so the J call may be wrong. The CDR3 length is 15 residues. The germline CDR1 and CDR2 sequences are SEHNR and FQNEAQ (reference sequence). Here the CDR3 reads CASSFSGNGIDEQYF. CDR3 nucleotides: TGTGCCAGCAGCTTTTCCGGGAATGGAATCGACGAGCAGTACTTC.